This T cell receptor beta chain was obtained from a study of blood T cell repertoires in COVID-19. Germline V gives CDR1 SGHKS, CDR2 YYEKEE (reference sequence). The J segment lost 3 bases and the V segment lost 1 base, leaving 5 bases of the junction unmatched. The CDR3 spans 16 residues. Only in-frame clones appear in the TCRdb table, and some are missing; sequencing was by immunoSEQ multiplex PCR. The table records some 190,000 clones, about 70% of them present only once. The clonotype comes from a woman aged 50 to 60 with active or convalescent COVID-19. Sequenced: peripheral blood. The chain joins TRBV5-5 to TRBJ2-1; 9 positions agree with TRBD2. CDR3 sequence reads: CASSLSTSGYYNEQFF. The CDR3 nucleotides read TGTGCCAGCAGCTTGAGTACTAGCGGGTACTACAATGAGCAGTTCTTC.